The next 32 T cell receptor beta chains were all read from a single sample in a study of T cells in Graves' hyperthyroidism and ophthalmopathy. TCR beta CDR3 sequences were amplified from RNA transcripts. HTBI primers were employed in a first-round RT-PCR of the TCR CDR3. TCRdb reprocessed the multiplex PCR reads with MiXCR, giving one entry per CDR3 protein. The sample has about 480,000 distinct CDR3 sequences, approximately 15% seen once. The material sequenced was blood. All receptors derive from a woman aged 18-35 years with Graves' hyperthyroidism.

This clonotype showed up many times. The chain carries TRBV20-1 and TRBJ2-3, with 7 bases aligning to TRBD2. V shed 3 bases and J 5 bases; nucleotides not matched to a gene: 11. Germline V CDR1 and CDR2: DFQATT, SNEGSKA (reference sequence). This CDR3 has 15 amino acids. The CDR3 loop reads CSASPVAGVGDTQYF. DNA for the CDR3: TGCAGTGCTAGCCCGGTGGCGGGAGTGGGAGATACGCAGTATTTT.

This clonotype has at least ten counts. This rearrangement joins TRBV27 to TRBJ1-2; 7 bases line up with TRBD1. J gave up 4 bases and V 4 bases, and 6 bases lay outside the gene matches. The CDR3 is 14 residues long. Germline lookup yields CDR1 MNHEY and CDR2 SMNVEV (reference sequence). CDR3: CASSSGQSFYGYTF. The CDR3, as DNA: TGTGCCAGCAGTTCGGGACAGTCCTTCTATGGCTACACCTTC.

The V and J genes are TRBV9 and TRBJ1-3, with TRBD1 matching over 7 bases. The CDR3 totals 14 residues. Germline trimming cut 4 bases from V and 6 bases from J; bases unmatched to any gene: 7. Germline assignment: CDR1 SGDLS and CDR2 YYNGEE. CDR3 bases: TGTGCCAGCAGCTTCGGGACAGCTCAAAACACCATATATTTT. Residues: CASSFGTAQNTIYF.

This clonotype was seen many times. In DNA form, the CDR3 reads TGCAGTGCCCCGGGACTAGCGGGAGGTACCAATGAGCAGTTCTTC. Protein sequence: CSAPGLAGGTNEQFF. The genes are TRBV20-1 and TRBJ2-1; 15 bases fit TRBD2. Germline assignment: CDR1 DFQATT and CDR2 SNEGSKA (reference sequence). There are 15 residues in the CDR3. The trim removed 6 bases at V and 6 bases at J, leaving 6 bases unmatched.

The table lists this clonotype with many counts. The chain has TRBV27 and TRBJ2-5; 9 bases agree with TRBD1. V trimming: 5 bases; J trimming: 5 bases; junction bases outside the gene matches: 3. The V gene's germline CDR1 is MNHEY and CDR2 SMNVEV (reference sequence). CDR3 length: 13 amino acids. The CDR3 nucleotides read TGTGCCAGCAGTAGGGACAGGGTGGAGACCCAGTACTTC. Its protein is CASSRDRVETQYF.

This clonotype was seen ten or more times. The chain carries TRBV6-1 and TRBJ1-1; tentatively, D is TRBD1 (6 bases). The V end was cut by 6 bases, the J end by 4 bases, with 12 bases between. The CDR3 is 13 amino acids. CDR1 MNHNS and CDR2 SASEGT come from the germline V gene. CDR3 coding DNA: TGTGCCAGCAGGCGACAGGAGCGCACTGAAGCTTTCTTT. This translates into CASRRQERTEAFF.

This clonotype was seen ten or more times. This chain joins TRBV12-3 or TRBV12-4 and TRBJ1-4; weak D call: TRBD1 (5 bases). The CDR3 loop spans 14 amino acids. Trimming removed 10 bases from V and 3 bases from J, with 15 bases in between. The CDR3 DNA sequence: TGTGCCACCATCATCGGGGGACCTAATGAAAAACTGTTTTTT. It encodes CATIIGGPNEKLFF.

This clonotype was seen many times. The chain joins TRBV7-8 to TRBJ2-3; possibly TRBD2 for D (5 bases). The germline V and J ends were trimmed by 7 bases and 4 bases, with 9 bases remaining between them. The CDR3 spans 12 residues. Germline-derived CDR1 and CDR2 are SGHVS and FQNEAQ. CDR3 residues: CASMEEADTQYF. In DNA form, the CDR3 reads TGTGCCAGCATGGAGGAAGCAGATACGCAGTATTTT. Drawing the rest from reference TRBV7-8 and TRBJ2-3, the complete variable domain is GAGVSQSPRYKVAKRGQDVALRCDPISGHVSLFWYQQALGQGPEFLTYFQNEAQLDKSGLPSDRFFAERPEGSVSTLKIQRTQQEDSAVYLCASMEEADTQYFGPGTRLTVL.

This clonotype was observed a handful of times. With a much larger clone just one base away, this may be a read error. The chain has TRBV2 and TRBJ2-1; 11 bases agree with TRBD2. The germline V gene has CDR1 SNHLY and CDR2 FYNNEI. V shed 2 bases, J shed 9 bases, and the junction held 9 bases outside the gene matches. The CDR3 is 16 residues long. CDR3 residues: CASSENKVSGRGEQFF. Here the CDR3 DNA reads TGTGCCAGCAGTGAAAATAAGGTTAGCGGGAGGGGTGAGCAGTTCTTC.

This clonotype was counted only a few times. This sequence joins TRBV2 and TRBJ2-7; D remains unclear. V was clipped by 3 bases and J by 1 base, with 7 bases between them. Germline V gives CDR1 SNHLY, CDR2 FYNNEI. The CDR3 runs 13 residues. The CDR3 sequence: CASSEVNSYEQYF. The CDR3 DNA is TGTGCCAGCAGTGAGGTCAATTCCTACGAGCAGTACTTC.

This clonotype was observed a handful of times. The rearrangement joins TRBV5-1 to TRBJ2-5, with a tentative D call TRBD1 (6 bases). This CDR3 has 14 amino acids. V dropped 6 bases and J dropped 4 bases, with 16 bases sitting between them. Germline-derived CDR1 and CDR2 are SGHRS and YFSETQ. DNA of the CDR3: TGCGCCAGCACCCTCGGACAGTCGGCAGAGACCCAGTACTTC. Translation gives CASTLGQSAETQYF.

This clonotype was counted between two and nine times. V usage is TRBV20-1 and J usage is TRBJ2-5, with 8 bases fitting TRBD2. Germline CDR1 is DFQATT and CDR2 is SNEGSKA (reference sequence). The junction had 7 bases not matched to a gene; V was cut back by 0 bases and J by 4 bases. The length of the CDR3 is 15 residues. CDR3 nucleotide sequence: TGCAGTGCTAGAGATCTCGATAGCGGGATAGAGACCCAGTACTTC. It encodes CSARDLDSGIETQYF.

This clonotype was seen only a few times. The chain has TRBV13 and TRBJ1-5; TRBD1 is a possible D gene (6 bases). This CDR3 spans 13 amino acids. Germline V gives CDR1 PRHDT, CDR2 FYEKMQ (reference sequence). The V gene lost 5 bases and the J gene lost 7 bases, with 12 bases spanning the gap. The DNA of the CDR3 is TGTGCCAGCAGCATACAGGGCCAGCAGCCCCAGCATTTT. Translating gives CASSIQGQQPQHF.

This clonotype was picked up many times. The gene calls are TRBV7-8 and TRBJ2-1; 8 bases agree with TRBD2. The CDR3 sequence is 15 residues long. Trimming removed 2 bases from V and 4 bases from J; junction bases left unmatched: 4. Germline loops: CDR1 SGHVS, CDR2 FQNEAQ. DNA of the CDR3: TGTGCCAGCAGCTTATCGACTAGCGCGTACAATGAGCAGTTCTTC. Its translation is CASSLSTSAYNEQFF.

This clonotype showed up just a few times. The chain combines TRBV12-3 or TRBV12-4 with TRBJ2-3, with 11 bases aligning to TRBD1. This CDR3 is 14 amino acids long. V lost 7 bases, J lost 5 bases, and 5 bases stayed unmatched. The CDR3 loop reads CASILDRGQDTQYF. DNA for the CDR3: TGTGCCAGCATCCTGGACAGGGGGCAAGATACGCAGTATTTT.

This clonotype has ten or more counts. This rearrangement joins TRBV6-2 or TRBV6-3 to TRBJ2-3; TRBD1 matches 9 bases. After removal of 11 bases from V and 3 bases from J, the junction contained 9 bases not matched to a gene. Germline CDR1 is MNHEY and CDR2 is SVGEGT. This CDR3 region has 14 residues. The CDR3 DNA is TGTGCCGGCAAACAGGGGGCCTTGACAGATACGCAGTATTTT. Its protein product is CAGKQGALTDTQYF.

This clonotype occurred many times. The chain links TRBV7-8 to TRBJ2-1; 11 bases align to TRBD2. Losses at the gene ends were 5 bases for V and 9 bases for J; bases not matched to a gene: 6. Looked up from germline, CDR1 is SGHVS and CDR2 is FQNEAQ. This CDR3 contains 14 residues. The CDR3 DNA is TGTGCCAGCAGCCTCACTAGCGGGAGCGTTGAGCAGTTCTTC. Translation gives CASSLTSGSVEQFF. The full variable domain, rest sourced from reference TRBV7-8 and TRBJ2-1, is GAGVSQSPRYKVAKRGQDVALRCDPISGHVSLFWYQQALGQGPEFLTYFQNEAQLDKSGLPSDRFFAERPEGSVSTLKIQRTQQEDSAVYLCASSLTSGSVEQFFGPGTRLTVL.

This clonotype came up once. This may arise from a read error, as a much more abundant clone is one base away. The chain uses TRBV6-1 and TRBJ2-7; 7 nucleotides line up with TRBD2. The junction had 8 bases not matched to a gene; V was cut back by 6 bases and J by 3 bases. The CDR3 spans 14 residues. CDR1 MNHNS and CDR2 SASEGT come from the germline V gene. The CDR3 sequence is CASSSSGIDYEQYV. CDR3 sequence (DNA): TGTGCCAGCAGCTCCAGCGGGATAGACTACGAGCAGTACGTC.

The rearrangement links TRBV7-3 to TRBJ2-1; D possibly matches TRBD1 or TRBD2 (7 bases each). V shed 5 bases and J shed 2 bases, with 13 bases lying between them. This CDR3 region has 15 residues. Germline V gene lookup returns CDR1 SGHTA and CDR2 FQGTGA. CDR3 sequence: CASSQRDSTYNEQFF. The CDR3 DNA reads TGTGCCAGCAGCCAGCGGGACAGCACCTACAATGAGCAGTTCTTC.

The chain joins TRBV7-9 to TRBJ2-3; 7 nucleotides agree with TRBD2. The germline V gene has CDR1 SEHNR and CDR2 FQNEAQ (reference sequence). CDR3 length: 15 amino acids. The trim removed 2 bases at V and 2 bases at J, leaving 4 bases unmatched. CDR3 amino acids: CASSLLAANTDTQYF. In DNA form, the CDR3 reads TGTGCCAGCAGCTTACTAGCGGCAAACACAGATACGCAGTATTTT.

This clonotype was counted at least ten times. V is TRBV20-1 and J is TRBJ2-1, with unresolved D. Germline CDR1 DFQATT, CDR2 SNEGSKA (reference sequence). V lost 5 bases and J lost 7, with 12 bases in between. CDR3 size: 12 residues. Here the CDR3 reads CSAATNLNEQFF. The DNA for the CDR3 is TGCAGTGCTGCTACTAACTTGAATGAGCAGTTCTTC.

This clonotype was observed many times. The chain couples TRBV20-1 to TRBJ1-1, with 8 nucleotides matching TRBD1. Germline-derived CDR1 and CDR2 are DFQATT and SNEGSKA (reference sequence). There are 14 residues in the CDR3. The V segment lost 6 bases and the J segment 4 bases; nucleotides outside the gene matches: 10. The CDR3 DNA reads TGCAGTGCGGAATCAGGGGGCGCGCCCACTGAAGCTTTCTTT. This gives the protein CSAESGGAPTEAFF.

This clonotype was seen only a few times. This chain connects TRBV9 to TRBJ2-7; maybe TRBD2 (5 bases). Germline values: CDR1 SGDLS, CDR2 YYNGEE. V was cut by 0 bases and J by 0 bases, with 13 bases left in between. This CDR3 spans 16 amino acids. CDR3 sequence reads: CASSVGPAVSSYEQYF. CDR3 bases: TGTGCCAGCAGCGTAGGGCCAGCGGTTAGCTCCTACGAGCAGTACTTC.

In this sample, this clonotype turned up many times. This rearrangement joins TRBV19 to TRBJ1-1; TRBD1 matches at 7 bases. Trimming removed 9 bases from V and 3 bases from J; junction bases left unmatched: 7. Per the germline V gene, CDR1 is LNHDA and CDR2 is SQIVND (reference sequence). CDR3 length: 13 amino acids. The DNA for the CDR3 is TGTGCCAGCAGCCCCGACAGGGACACTGAAGCTTTCTTT. Translating it yields CASSPDRDTEAFF.

This clonotype has just a few counts. The J gene is TRBJ2-3, the V gene TRBV11-3; D is undetermined. Per the germline V gene, CDR1 is SGHNT and CDR2 is YENEEA. The CDR3 loop spans 17 amino acids. Trimming left V 5 bases short and J 4 bases short, with 22 bases between. CDR3 coding DNA: TGTGCCAGCAGCCAAGCGTACTACAGTGGCGAGGCAGATACGCAGTATTTT. Protein product: CASSQAYYSGEADTQYF.

With respect to this clonotype: A much larger clone sits a single nucleotide away, making a read error possible. This chain connects TRBV29-1 to TRBJ1-4; 10 bases map to TRBD1. The V segment lost 3 bases and the J segment 12 bases; nucleotides outside the gene matches: 13. Germline V lookup: CDR1 SQVTM, CDR2 ANQGSEA. This CDR3 contains 15 residues. As DNA, the CDR3 is TGCAGCGTTGAGGACCGGGACAGGGGATCCCGAGAACTGTTTTTT. This sequence encodes CSVEDRDRGSRELFF.

This clonotype was seen at least ten times. The chain couples TRBV10-3 to TRBJ2-3; D unclear. V was trimmed by 6 bases and J by 3 bases, leaving 4 bases between them. CDR3 size: 11 residues. CDR1 and CDR2 (germline): ENHRY, SYGVKD. The CDR3 nucleotides are TGTGCCATCAGCCGGACAGATACGCAGTATTTT. Translated: CAISRTDTQYF.

This clonotype has ten or more counts. V usage is TRBV12-3 or TRBV12-4 and J usage is TRBJ1-5; 9 bases are shared with TRBD1. Losses at the gene ends were 1 base for V and 4 bases for J; bases not matched to a gene: 2. The CDR3 sequence is 15 residues long. This chain's CDR3 is CASSLGDRANQPQHF. CDR3 nucleotides: TGTGCCAGCAGTTTAGGGGACAGGGCGAATCAGCCCCAGCATTTT.

This clonotype has at least ten counts. V gene TRBV7-9 combines with J gene TRBJ2-1; maybe TRBD2 (6 bases). Trimming left V 1 base short and J 4 bases short, with 11 bases between. The CDR3 is made up of 15 amino acids. CDR1 is SEHNR and CDR2 is FQNEAQ in the germline V gene (reference sequence). This CDR3 is CASSLGDSLYNEQFF. The DNA for the CDR3 is TGTGCCAGCAGCTTAGGGGACTCCCTATACAATGAGCAGTTCTTC.

There are many counts of this clonotype. V is TRBV10-3 and J is TRBJ2-5, with TRBD1 identical over 7 bases. The CDR3 has 14 amino acids. V lost 4 bases and J lost 4; bases outside the gene matches: 6. Germline lookup yields CDR1 ENHRY and CDR2 SYGVKD. The chain's CDR3 is CAISVTDRAETQYF. CDR3 DNA sequence: TGTGCCATCAGTGTTACCGACAGGGCAGAGACCCAGTACTTC.

The J gene is TRBJ2-3, the V gene TRBV5-4; unclear D gene. This CDR3 has 16 amino acids. CDR1 and CDR2 (germline): SGHNT, YYREEE (reference sequence). Trimming shortened V by 4 bases and J by 1 base, and 16 bases separated the two germline ends. The CDR3 here is CASSPGPIAGTDTQYF. In nucleotides, the CDR3 is TGTGCCAGCAGCCCCGGGCCTATCGCGGGCACAGATACGCAGTATTTT.

The table lists this clonotype with many counts. The CDR3 here is CASSQDPSSYEQYF. CDR3 nucleotides: TGTGCCAGCAGCCAAGATCCGAGCTCCTACGAGCAGTACTTC. V and J are TRBV14 and TRBJ2-7, with D unresolved. The V end was cut by 0 bases, the J end by 0 bases, with 6 bases between. The CDR3 spans 14 residues. Germline V gene lookup returns CDR1 SGHDN and CDR2 FVKESK.